This record concerns one T cell receptor (beta chain) sequence. Its antigen remains undetermined. No much larger clonotype is one base removed from it; base qualities were not supplied. For CDR1 and CDR2, the germline V gene (reference sequence) lists SGHNT and YYREEE. From its cysteine to its phenylalanine, the CDR3 spans 15 amino acids. Only the CDR3 region is kept as DNA, spanning 45 bases read in frame from base 1. The junction shows trimming of 4 bases on V and 3 bases on J, plus 13 bases between the germline ends. Receptors were amplified or captured by the immunoSEQ multiplex PCR assay. TCRdb re-hosts the immuneACCESS table, in-frame sequences only. Its copies lack some clones; in the studies checked, an unresolved V gene accounts for under half of them, and the cause for the rest is not known. For this sample there are 15,000 to 19,000 clones; around 84% appear just once. Around 11% of the sample comes from the top ten.

The data were obtained in a study of technical replicates of blood from a handful of donors (dated by TCRdb to 2016 to 2017). The V gene is TRBV5-4 and the J gene is TRBJ1-4; TRBD1 is a possible D gene, resting on 5 matching bases. The TCR sequence derives from a human donor in good health. The material sequenced was PBMCs. The CDR3 sequence is CASSRAGVSNEKLFF. The sequence in DNA is TGTGCCAGCAGCCGGGCGGGGGTCTCTAATGAAAAACTGTTTTTT.